One and the same sample provided the 16 T cell receptor beta chains below, sequenced in a study of blood T cells in healthy people across ages. The second PCR ran roughly 6 to 11 cycles with a sample-barcoded 5' primer and J-beta primers. TCRdb reprocessed the 5' RACE reads via MiXCR and lists one record per CDR3 protein. Counted here are 1.5 million to 2 million distinct CDR3 sequences, 34% occurring once; the ten biggest clones make up 10% to 12%. Material: blood. Receptors were obtained from a woman aged 30 to 39 in good health.

This clonotype occurred a few times. The germline gene is not matched at one end of the junction; a read error may be the cause. V and J are TRBV29-1 and TRBJ2-5; no clear D gene. Looked up from germline, CDR1 is SQVTM and CDR2 is ANQGSEA. The CDR3 sequence is 14 residues long. CDR3 DNA: TGCAGCGTTGAAGATCCGATGGTGATAGAGGCCCAGTACTTC. This encodes CSVEDPMVIEAQYF.

This clonotype has a count of ten or more. The V and J genes are TRBV9 and TRBJ2-3; 8 bases fit TRBD1. CDR3 length: 16 residues. Looked up from germline, CDR1 is SGDLS and CDR2 is YYNGEE. V gave up 3 bases and J gave up 4 bases; unmatched junction bases: 10. This chain's CDR3 is CASSARQGLVADTQYF. The CDR3 DNA reads as TGTGCCAGCAGCGCCCGACAGGGGTTAGTGGCAGATACGCAGTATTTT.

This clonotype has only a few counts. CDR3: CASTRTGSSYNEQFF. The DNA for the CDR3 is TGTGCCAGCACCCGGACAGGGAGCTCCTACAATGAGCAGTTCTTC. The chain combines TRBV12-3 or TRBV12-4 with TRBJ2-1, with TRBD1 matching over 8 bases. The V gene end was trimmed by 7 bases and the J gene end by 0 bases; junction bases not matched to a gene: 5. CDR3 size: 15 residues.

The chain joins TRBV20-1 to TRBJ2-3, with 10 nucleotides matching TRBD2. The V and J ends lost 2 bases and 7 bases, in that order; junction bases with no gene match: 6. CDR1 is DFQATT, CDR2 SNEGSKA, per germline (reference sequence). The CDR3 has 14 amino acids. The CDR3 sequence is CSARSSGGRNTQYF. In DNA, the CDR3 is TGCAGTGCTAGATCTAGCGGGGGCAGGAATACGCAGTATTTT.

This chain joins TRBV10-3 and TRBJ1-1; 10 nucleotides agree with TRBD1. The V segment lost 7 bases and the J segment 1 base; nucleotides outside the gene matches: 6. Germline CDR1 and CDR2: ENHRY and SYGVKD. CDR3 size: 15 residues. The CDR3 nucleotides read TGTGCCATCACCGACGGGACAGGGGAGAACACTGAAGCTTTCTTT. It specifies CAITDGTGENTEAFF.

This clonotype was seen once. The chain links TRBV28 to TRBJ2-2, with 7 bases fitting TRBD1. Germline-derived CDR1 and CDR2 are MDHEN and SYDVKM. The J segment lost 2 bases and the V segment lost 4 bases, leaving 13 bases of the junction unmatched. The CDR3 is 18 amino acids. CDR3 loop: CASSSRWTGRGNTGELFF. The CDR3 DNA reads TGTGCCAGCAGTTCGCGATGGACAGGCAGGGGAAACACCGGGGAGCTGTTTTTT. The whole variable domain, filled in from reference TRBV28 and TRBJ2-2, reads DVKVTQSSRYLVKRTGEKVFLECVQDMDHENMFWYRQDPGLGLRLIYFSYDVKMKEKGDIPEGYSVSREKKERFSLILESASTNQTSMYLCASSSRWTGRGNTGELFFGEGSRLTVL.

Only a few counts were recorded for this clonotype. J is TRBJ2-3 and V is TRBV6-2 or TRBV6-3; no reliable D call. V dropped 8 bases and J dropped 5 bases, with 8 bases sitting between them. Germline V gene lookup returns CDR1 MNHEY and CDR2 SVGEGT. The CDR3 is made up of 11 amino acids. CDR3 region: CASLWGDTQYF. Written as DNA, the CDR3 is TGTGCCAGCCTCTGGGGAGATACGCAGTATTTT.

This chain joins TRBV24-1 and TRBJ1-5, with D hard to call. This CDR3 spans 14 amino acids. Germline V CDR1 and CDR2: KGHDR, SFDVKD. V was trimmed by 6 bases and J by 6 bases, leaving 14 bases between them. The DNA of the CDR3 is TGTGCCACCAGTACGAGGGAATTTGGTCAGCCCCAGCATTTT. It codes for CATSTREFGQPQHF.

The sample holds many counts of this clonotype. The CDR3 bases are TGTGCCAGCAGTCTGGGACTATCGGAGACCCAGTACTTC. As protein: CASSLGLSETQYF. The chain is built from TRBV12-3 or TRBV12-4 and TRBJ2-5, with TRBD2 identical over 7 bases. The CDR3 contains 13 residues. J was trimmed by 5 bases and V by 5 bases; bases with no gene match: 5.

This clonotype was recorded a few times. The chain employs TRBV9 and TRBJ2-7; D tentatively fits TRBD1 or TRBD2 (5 bases each). Between the trimmed V and J ends, which lost 3 bases and 5 bases, there was a span of 18 bases. The CDR3 runs to 15 residues. Germline values: CDR1 SGDLS, CDR2 YYNGEE. CDR3 region: CASSGGTLGDHEQYF. The CDR3 region has the DNA TGTGCCAGCAGCGGAGGGACCCTGGGCGATCACGAGCAGTACTTC.

Turning to this clonotype: This may be a read error, as it is one base from a much larger clone. The CDR3 bases are TGCAGTGCGACGAAGGGACAGGGGCTAATCTATGACTACACCTTC. Amino acid sequence: CSATKGQGLIYDYTF. This chain links TRBV20-1 with TRBJ1-2, with 10 bases identical to TRBD1. Germline V gene sequence: CDR1 DFQATT, CDR2 SNEGSKA (reference sequence). The CDR3 sequence is 15 residues long.

This clonotype was found a few times. V usage is TRBV7-3 and J usage is TRBJ1-2; D gene ambiguous. CDR3 length: 15 residues. CDR1 is SGHTA and CDR2 is FQGTGA in the germline V gene. Trimming removed 1 base at V and 6 bases at J, with 15 bases between. CDR3 nucleotide sequence: TGTGCCAGCAGCTTAATACAGCTAAGACCGAATGGCTACACCTTC. Protein: CASSLIQLRPNGYTF.

This clonotype has more than one count but fewer than ten. V is TRBV6-4 and J is TRBJ2-5; D possibly corresponds to TRBD2 (5 bases). V was pared by 3 bases and J by 2 bases, with 10 bases between. The CDR3 contains 14 residues. Germline CDR1 and CDR2: MRHNA and SNTAGT. The CDR3 loop is CASSEEASQETQYF. The DNA for the CDR3 is TGTGCCAGCAGTGAGGAGGCTAGTCAAGAGACCCAGTACTTC.

This clonotype was recorded a few times. V gene TRBV20-1 combines with J gene TRBJ2-5; TRBD2 matches 8 bases. This CDR3 is built from 12 residues. Losses at the gene ends were 6 bases for V and 2 bases for J; bases not matched to a gene: 2. CDR1 and CDR2 (germline): DFQATT, SNEGSKA (reference sequence). CDR3 nucleotides: TGCAGTGCCTTAGCGGGACAAGAGACCCAGTACTTC. Translated: CSALAGQETQYF.

This chain links TRBV11-2 with TRBJ2-1, with D possibly TRBD2 on 6 matching bases. The V end was cut by 3 bases, the J end by 8 bases, with 26 bases between. This CDR3 comprises 18 residues. The germline V gene has CDR1 SGHAT and CDR2 FQNNGV. The chain's CDR3 is CASSFRIGGRHWHDEQFF. DNA of the CDR3: TGTGCCAGCAGCTTTAGGATAGGAGGGAGGCATTGGCACGATGAGCAGTTCTTC.

CDR3 nucleotides: TGTGCCAGCAGTACCGGGGGCCCCATGAACACTGAAGCTTTCTTT. It codes for CASSTGGPMNTEAFF. The J gene is TRBJ1-1, the V gene TRBV27, with D possibly matching TRBD1 (6 bases). The CDR3 runs to 15 residues. The germline CDR1 and CDR2 sequences are MNHEY and SMNVEV (reference sequence). Trimming took 5 bases from V and 0 from J, leaving 13 bases between them.